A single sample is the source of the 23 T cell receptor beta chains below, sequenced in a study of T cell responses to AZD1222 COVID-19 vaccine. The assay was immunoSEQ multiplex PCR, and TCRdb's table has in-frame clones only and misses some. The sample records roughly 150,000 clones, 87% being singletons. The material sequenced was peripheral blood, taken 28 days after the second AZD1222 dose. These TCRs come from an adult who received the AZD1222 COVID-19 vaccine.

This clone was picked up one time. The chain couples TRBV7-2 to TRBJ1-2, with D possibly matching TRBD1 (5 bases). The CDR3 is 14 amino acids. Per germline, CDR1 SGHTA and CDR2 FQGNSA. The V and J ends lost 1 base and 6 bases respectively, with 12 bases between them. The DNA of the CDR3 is TGTGCCAGCAGCTTAGTCGGGGGTTCGGATGGCTACACCTTC. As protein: CASSLVGGSDGYTF.

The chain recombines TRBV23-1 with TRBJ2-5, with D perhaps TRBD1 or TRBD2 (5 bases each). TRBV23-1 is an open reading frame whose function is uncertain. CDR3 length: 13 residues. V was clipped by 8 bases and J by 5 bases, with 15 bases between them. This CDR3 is CASPRGAGETQYF. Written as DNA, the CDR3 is TGCGCCAGCCCACGAGGGGCAGGGGAGACCCAGTACTTC.

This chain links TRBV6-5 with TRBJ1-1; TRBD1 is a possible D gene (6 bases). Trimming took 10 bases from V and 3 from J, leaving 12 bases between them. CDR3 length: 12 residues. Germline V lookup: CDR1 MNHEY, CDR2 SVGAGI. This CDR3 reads CANGGWDTEAFF. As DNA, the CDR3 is TGTGCCAACGGGGGCTGGGACACTGAAGCTTTCTTT.

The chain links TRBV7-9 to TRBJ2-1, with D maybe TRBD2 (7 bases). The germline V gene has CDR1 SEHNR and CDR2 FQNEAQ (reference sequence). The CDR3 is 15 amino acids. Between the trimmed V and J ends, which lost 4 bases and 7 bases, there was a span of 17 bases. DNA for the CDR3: TGTGCCAGCAGCTCCCAGGGGCGGGAGAGGAATGAGCAGTTCTTC. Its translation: CASSSQGRERNEQFF.

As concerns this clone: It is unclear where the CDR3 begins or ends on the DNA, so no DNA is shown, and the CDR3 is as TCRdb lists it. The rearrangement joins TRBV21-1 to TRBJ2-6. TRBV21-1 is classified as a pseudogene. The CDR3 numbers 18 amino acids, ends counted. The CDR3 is CASSKAAGWGSGANVLTF.

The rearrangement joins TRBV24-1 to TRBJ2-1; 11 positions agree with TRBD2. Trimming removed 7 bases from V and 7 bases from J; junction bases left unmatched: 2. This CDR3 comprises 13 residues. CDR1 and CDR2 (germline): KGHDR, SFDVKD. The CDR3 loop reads CATRTSGINEQFF. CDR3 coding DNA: TGTGCCACCAGGACTAGCGGGATTAATGAGCAGTTCTTC.

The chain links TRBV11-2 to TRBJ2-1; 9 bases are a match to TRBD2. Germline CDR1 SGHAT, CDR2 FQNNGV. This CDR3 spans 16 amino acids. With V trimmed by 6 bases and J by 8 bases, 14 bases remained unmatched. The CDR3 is CASSRRTTSGGDEQFF. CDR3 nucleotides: TGTGCCAGCAGTCGAAGAACGACTAGCGGAGGCGATGAGCAGTTCTTC.

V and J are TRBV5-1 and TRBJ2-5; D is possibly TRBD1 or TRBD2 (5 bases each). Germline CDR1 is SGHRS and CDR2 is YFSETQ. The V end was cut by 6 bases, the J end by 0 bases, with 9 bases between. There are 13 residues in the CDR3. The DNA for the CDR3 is TGCGCCAGCACCCGGGACCACCAAGAGACCCAGTACTTC. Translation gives CASTRDHQETQYF.

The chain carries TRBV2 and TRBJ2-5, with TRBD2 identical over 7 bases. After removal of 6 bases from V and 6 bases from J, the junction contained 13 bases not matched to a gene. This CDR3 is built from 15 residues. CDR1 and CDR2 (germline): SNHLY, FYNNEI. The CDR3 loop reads CASRNGLVPEQTQYF. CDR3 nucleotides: TGTGCCAGCAGAAATGGACTAGTCCCCGAGCAGACCCAGTACTTC.

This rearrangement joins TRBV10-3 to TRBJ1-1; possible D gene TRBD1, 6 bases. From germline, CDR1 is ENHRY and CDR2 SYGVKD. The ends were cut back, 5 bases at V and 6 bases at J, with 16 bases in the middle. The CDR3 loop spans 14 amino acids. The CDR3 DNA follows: TGTGCCATCAGTTACCGGGACATTTCGTCTGAAGCTTTCTTT. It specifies CAISYRDISSEAFF.

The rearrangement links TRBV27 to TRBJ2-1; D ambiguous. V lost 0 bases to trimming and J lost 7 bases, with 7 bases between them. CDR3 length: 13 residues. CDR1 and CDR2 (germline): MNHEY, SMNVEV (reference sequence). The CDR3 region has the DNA TGTGCCAGCAGTTTATCGGCTGAAAATGAGCAGTTCTTC. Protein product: CASSLSAENEQFF.

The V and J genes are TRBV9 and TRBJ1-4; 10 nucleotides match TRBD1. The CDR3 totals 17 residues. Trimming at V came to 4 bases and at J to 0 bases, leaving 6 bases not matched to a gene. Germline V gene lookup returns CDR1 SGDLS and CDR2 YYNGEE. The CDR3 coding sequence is TGTGCCAGCAGCCCCGACAGGGGGCTTGCAACTAATGAAAAACTGTTTTTT. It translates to CASSPDRGLATNEKLFF. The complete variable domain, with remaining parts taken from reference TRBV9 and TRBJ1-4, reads DSGVTQTPKHLITATGQRVTLRCSPRSGDLSVYWYQQSLDQGLQFLIQYYNGEERAKGNILERFSAQQFPDLHSELNLSSLELGDSALYFCASSPDRGLATNEKLFFGSGTQLSVL.

The CDR3 DNA reads TGTGCCAGTAGTCTACTAGCGGGAGGCCCGGGTGAGCAGTTCTTC. Amino acids: CASSLLAGGPGEQFF. The chain links TRBV19 to TRBJ2-1; 12 nucleotides match TRBD2. The junction had 8 bases not matched to a gene; V was cut back by 5 bases and J by 9 bases. The V gene's germline CDR1 is LNHDA and CDR2 SQIVND (reference sequence). CDR3 size: 15 residues.

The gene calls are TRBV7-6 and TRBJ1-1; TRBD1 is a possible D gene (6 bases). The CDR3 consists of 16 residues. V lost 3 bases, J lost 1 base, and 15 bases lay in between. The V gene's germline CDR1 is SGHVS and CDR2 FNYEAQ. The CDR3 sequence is CASSLGAGQSNTEAFF. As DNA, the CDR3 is TGTGCCAGCAGCTTGGGGGCCGGACAATCGAACACTGAAGCTTTCTTT.

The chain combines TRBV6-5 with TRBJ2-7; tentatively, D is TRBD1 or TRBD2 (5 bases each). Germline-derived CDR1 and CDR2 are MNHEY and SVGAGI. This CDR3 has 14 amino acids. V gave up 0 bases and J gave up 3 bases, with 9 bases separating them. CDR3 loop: CASSYSWGIYEQYF. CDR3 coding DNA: TGTGCCAGCAGTTACTCCTGGGGGATCTACGAGCAGTACTTC.

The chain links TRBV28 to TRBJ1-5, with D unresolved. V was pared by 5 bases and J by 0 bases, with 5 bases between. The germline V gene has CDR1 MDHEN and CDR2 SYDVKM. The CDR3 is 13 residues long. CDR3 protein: CASSPNSNQPQHF. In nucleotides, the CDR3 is TGTGCCAGCAGTCCGAATAGCAATCAGCCCCAGCATTTT.

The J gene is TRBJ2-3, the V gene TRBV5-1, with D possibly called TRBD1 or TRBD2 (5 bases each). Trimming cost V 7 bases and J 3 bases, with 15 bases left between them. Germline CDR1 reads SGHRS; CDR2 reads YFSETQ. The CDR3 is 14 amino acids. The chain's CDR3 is CASGTAQATDTQYF. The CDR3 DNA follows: TGCGCCAGCGGGACGGCACAGGCAACAGATACGCAGTATTTT.

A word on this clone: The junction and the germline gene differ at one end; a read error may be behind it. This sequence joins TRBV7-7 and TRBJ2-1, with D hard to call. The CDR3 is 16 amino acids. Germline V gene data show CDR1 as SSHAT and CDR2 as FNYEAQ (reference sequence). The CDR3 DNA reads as TGTGCTAGCAGCCCCTCGGGCCGGTTCTCCTACAATGAGCAGTTCTTC. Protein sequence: CASSPSGRFSYNEQFF.

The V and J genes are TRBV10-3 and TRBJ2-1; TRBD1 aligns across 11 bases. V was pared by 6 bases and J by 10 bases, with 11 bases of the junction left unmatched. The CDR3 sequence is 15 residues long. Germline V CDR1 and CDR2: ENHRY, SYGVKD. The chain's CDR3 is CAIRPGQGVTHEQFF. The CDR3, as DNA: TGTGCCATCAGGCCGGGACAGGGGGTCACACACGAGCAGTTCTTC.

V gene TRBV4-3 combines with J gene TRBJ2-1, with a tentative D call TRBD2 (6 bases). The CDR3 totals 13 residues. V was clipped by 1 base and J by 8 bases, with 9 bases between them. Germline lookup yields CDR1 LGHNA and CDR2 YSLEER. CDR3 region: CASSQGGTYEQFF. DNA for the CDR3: TGCGCCAGCAGCCAAGGCGGGACCTATGAGCAGTTCTTC.

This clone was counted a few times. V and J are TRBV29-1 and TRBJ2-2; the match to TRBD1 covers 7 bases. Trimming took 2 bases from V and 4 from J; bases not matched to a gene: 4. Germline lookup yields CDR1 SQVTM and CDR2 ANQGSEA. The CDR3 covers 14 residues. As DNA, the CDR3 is TGCAGCGTTGAACCCGACAGGGTCACCGGGGAGCTGTTTTTT. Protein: CSVEPDRVTGELFF.

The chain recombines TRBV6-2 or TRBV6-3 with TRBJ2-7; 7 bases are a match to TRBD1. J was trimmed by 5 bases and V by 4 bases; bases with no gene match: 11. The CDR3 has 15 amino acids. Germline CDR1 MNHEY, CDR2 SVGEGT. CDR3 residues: CASSSRRNRGHEQYF. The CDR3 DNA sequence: TGTGCCAGCAGTTCTCGGAGGAACAGGGGCCACGAGCAGTACTTC.

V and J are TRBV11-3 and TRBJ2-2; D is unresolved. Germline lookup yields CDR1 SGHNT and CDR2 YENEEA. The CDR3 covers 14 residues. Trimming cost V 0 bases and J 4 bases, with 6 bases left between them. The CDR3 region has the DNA TGTGCCAGCAGCTTAGAAGGATCCACCGGGGAGCTGTTTTTT. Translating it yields CASSLEGSTGELFF.